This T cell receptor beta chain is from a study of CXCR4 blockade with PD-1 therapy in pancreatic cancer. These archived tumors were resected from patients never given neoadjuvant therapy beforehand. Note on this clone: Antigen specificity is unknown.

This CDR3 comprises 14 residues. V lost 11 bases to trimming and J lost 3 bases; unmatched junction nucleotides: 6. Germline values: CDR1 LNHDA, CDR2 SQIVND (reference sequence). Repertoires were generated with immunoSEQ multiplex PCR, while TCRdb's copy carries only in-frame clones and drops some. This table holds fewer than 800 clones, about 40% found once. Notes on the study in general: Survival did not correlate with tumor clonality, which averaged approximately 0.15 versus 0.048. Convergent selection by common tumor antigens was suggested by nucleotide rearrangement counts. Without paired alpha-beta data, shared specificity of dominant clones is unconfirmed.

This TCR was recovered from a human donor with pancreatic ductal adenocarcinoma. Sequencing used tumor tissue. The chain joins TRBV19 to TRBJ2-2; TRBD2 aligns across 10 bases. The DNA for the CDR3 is TGTGCCGGGCGGACTAGCGGAGACACCGGGGAGCTGTTTTTT. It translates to CAGRTSGDTGELFF.